Below, 16 T cell receptor beta chains from the same sample are listed, as sequenced in a study of T cell responses to AZD1222 COVID-19 vaccine. Sequenced by immunoSEQ multiplex PCR; TCRdb stores in-frame clones only, minus some. The sample gives more than 40,000 clones, less than 95% of which show up once; approximately 37% is in the top ten. The specimen was peripheral blood, collected 28 days after the second AZD1222 dose. All receptors derive from an adult who received the AZD1222 COVID-19 vaccine.

The V call is TRBV4-2, the J call TRBJ2-1; tentatively, D is TRBD1 (5 bases). The CDR3 extends over 12 amino acids. CDR1 and CDR2 from the germline V gene are LGHNA and YNFKEQ. V dropped 3 bases and J dropped 7 bases, with 7 bases sitting between them. Here the CDR3 reads CASSQNRNEQFF. The CDR3 DNA reads TGTGCCAGCAGCCAGAACAGGAATGAGCAGTTCTTC.

The rearrangement uses TRBV12-3 or TRBV12-4 and TRBJ1-2, with D possibly TRBD1 on 6 matching bases. The V gene lost 6 bases and the J gene lost 5 bases, with 10 bases spanning the gap. This CDR3 comprises 12 residues. In DNA, the CDR3 is TGTGCCAGCAGCAGAGGGGGGTATGGCTACACCTTC. Translated, it gives CASSRGGYGYTF.

The chain links TRBV9 to TRBJ2-5; TRBD2 might be the D (6 bases). V lost 0 bases and J lost 5, with 11 bases in between. The CDR3 totals 14 residues. CDR1 and CDR2 from the germline V gene are SGDLS and YYNGEE. This CDR3 is CASSVGALAETQYF. Here the CDR3 DNA reads TGTGCCAGCAGCGTAGGGGCGCTAGCGGAGACCCAGTACTTC.

The chain couples TRBV6-2 or TRBV6-3 to TRBJ1-1; D is uncertain. The CDR3 runs to 14 residues. Germline V CDR1 and CDR2: MNHEY, SVGEGT. V dropped 2 bases and J dropped 5 bases, with 12 bases sitting between them. In DNA form, the CDR3 reads TGTGCCAGCAGTTACGCCCCGGCGGGGACTGAAGCTTTCTTT. Protein product: CASSYAPAGTEAFF.

This chain joins TRBV11-2 and TRBJ2-6; D gene unclear. The length of the CDR3 is 15 residues. Trimming removed 3 bases from V and 0 bases from J, with 6 bases in between. Germline assignment: CDR1 SGHAT and CDR2 FQNNGV. In DNA form, the CDR3 reads TGTGCCAGCAGCTTCTCAGCCTCTGGGGCCAACGTCCTGACTTTC. Encoded protein: CASSFSASGANVLTF. The full variable domain, with the rest looked up from reference TRBV11-2 and TRBJ2-6, is EAGVAQSPRYKIIEKRQSVAFWCNPISGHATLYWYQQILGQGPKLLIQFQNNGVVDDSQLPKDRFSAERLKGVDSTLKIQPAKLEDSAVYLCASSFSASGANVLTFGAGSRLTVL.

This chain joins TRBV5-6 and TRBJ2-2; a possible D gene is TRBD1 (6 bases). Trimming took 4 bases from V and 6 from J, leaving 16 bases between them. Looked up from germline, CDR1 is SGHDT and CDR2 is YYEEEE. CDR3 length: 15 amino acids. The CDR3 protein is CASSPTGFIAGELFF. CDR3 nucleotide sequence: TGTGCCAGCAGCCCGACAGGATTTATCGCCGGGGAGCTGTTTTTT.

This clone was detected a few times. The rearrangement uses TRBV5-4 and TRBJ1-1; perhaps TRBD1 as D (6 bases). V shed 0 bases and J shed 7 bases, with 10 bases lying between them. Germline-derived CDR1 and CDR2 are SGHNT and YYREEE (reference sequence). The CDR3 contains 13 residues. The CDR3 here is CASSLAGGGEAFF. CDR3 DNA: TGTGCCAGCAGCTTGGCGGGGGGCGGTGAAGCTTTCTTT.

The chain employs TRBV30 and TRBJ1-6, with 11 bases matching TRBD1. Germline trimming cut 5 bases from V and 9 bases from J; bases unmatched to any gene: 9. Germline loops: CDR1 GTSNPN, CDR2 SVGIG (reference sequence). The CDR3 has 15 residues. CDR3 region: CAWEAGTGGSSPLHF. In DNA, the CDR3 is TGTGCCTGGGAGGCCGGGACAGGGGGATCTTCACCCCTCCACTTT.

The count of this clone is one. V is TRBV9 and J is TRBJ2-7; D is perhaps TRBD1 (6 bases). Per the germline V gene, CDR1 is SGDLS and CDR2 is YYNGEE. Trimming shortened V by 0 bases and J by 0 bases, and 10 bases separated the two germline ends. The CDR3 is 15 amino acids. The CDR3 DNA reads as TGTGCCAGCAGCGTAGCTACAGGGACCTCCTACGAGCAGTACTTC. Translated, it gives CASSVATGTSYEQYF.

This clone was seen a single time. The V call is TRBV5-6, the J call TRBJ2-3, with TRBD2 identical over 10 bases. The CDR3 is 16 amino acids. V was pared by 4 bases and J by 3 bases, with 8 bases of the junction left unmatched. Germline V CDR1 and CDR2: SGHDT, YYEEEE. Here the CDR3 reads CASSLLAGGWTDTQYF. CDR3 sequence (DNA): TGTGCCAGCAGCCTGTTAGCGGGGGGATGGACAGATACGCAGTATTTT.

The V gene is TRBV6-2 or TRBV6-3, the J gene TRBJ2-2, with 11 bases fitting TRBD2. The CDR3 totals 18 residues. From germline, CDR1 is MNHEY and CDR2 SVGEGT. After removal of 2 bases from V and 5 bases from J, the junction contained 10 bases not matched to a gene. The CDR3 region is CASSYPFIAGGRTGELFF. The CDR3 DNA is TGTGCCAGCAGTTACCCGTTTATAGCGGGGGGGCGGACCGGGGAGCTGTTTTTT.

CDR3 in DNA: TGTGCCAGCAGCCCAAGAGCGAGGAGCGAGACCCAGTACTTC. Translation: CASSPRARSETQYF. The genes are TRBV4-2 and TRBJ2-5; D call uncertain. The CDR3 extends over 14 amino acids. The germline V gene has CDR1 LGHNA and CDR2 YNFKEQ. V lost 4 bases and J lost 5, with 14 bases in between.

This clone was seen just once. The rearrangement joins TRBV9 to TRBJ2-7; D is possibly TRBD1 (5 bases). From germline, CDR1 is SGDLS and CDR2 YYNGEE. The CDR3 runs 14 residues. The V gene lost 0 bases and the J gene lost 7 bases, with 14 bases spanning the gap. This CDR3 is CASSVETESTEQYF. The CDR3 coding sequence is TGTGCCAGCAGCGTAGAGACAGAGAGTACGGAGCAGTACTTC.

The V call is TRBV2, the J call TRBJ2-2; 15 bases fit TRBD2. The germline V gene has CDR1 SNHLY and CDR2 FYNNEI. The CDR3 is made up of 21 amino acids. V lost 6 bases and J lost 2; bases outside the gene matches: 16. Written as DNA, the CDR3 is TGTGCCAGCAGCGACCGGGCGGGACTAGCGGGGGGACCCCGTAACACCGGGGAGCTGTTTTTT. It codes for CASSDRAGLAGGPRNTGELFF. The variable domain in full, with the rest retrieved from reference TRBV2 and TRBJ2-2, is EPEVTQTPSHQVTQMGQEVILRCVPISNHLYFYWYRQILGQKVEFLVSFYNNEISEKSEIFDDQFSVERPDGSNFTLKIRSTKLEDSAMYFCASSDRAGLAGGPRNTGELFFGEGSRLTVL.

The chain joins TRBV4-1 to TRBJ2-7; perhaps TRBD1 as D (6 bases). There are 15 residues in the CDR3. Trimming left V 2 bases short and J 5 bases short, with 16 bases between. Germline V gene lookup returns CDR1 MGHRA and CDR2 YSYEKL. CDR3 in amino acids: CASSQLEDRTDEQYF. The CDR3 coding sequence is TGCGCCAGCAGCCAACTGGAAGACAGGACCGACGAGCAGTACTTC.

This chain connects TRBV19 to TRBJ2-5, with TRBD2 identical over 7 bases. Looked up from germline, CDR1 is LNHDA and CDR2 is SQIVND (reference sequence). The CDR3 length is 13 residues. V shed 3 bases and J 4 bases; nucleotides not matched to a gene: 2. CDR3 nucleotide sequence: TGTGCCAGTAGTATGGGCGGGGGAGAGACCCAGTACTTC. Its translation: CASSMGGGETQYF.